This T cell receptor beta chain was observed in a study of OX40 agonist ivuxolimab in advanced cancers. Study-wide background: The dose-escalation group included hepatocellular carcinoma, melanoma, renal cell carcinoma and head and neck cancer. Partial responses were achieved by three patients: one hepatocellular carcinoma, two cutaneous melanoma. Findings and caveats of the study: Partial responders at 0.1-3.0 mg/kg had among the lowest clonal expansion.

Exclusion of a patient followed from autoimmune disease history or systemic immunosuppression. Details on this clone: Its target is not known.

Germline CDR1 and CDR2: KGHSH and LQKENI. V gave up 3 bases and J gave up 5 bases, with 11 bases separating them. The CDR3 contains 13 residues. Profiled with immunoSEQ multiplex PCR; TCRdb holds only in-frame clones, not every one. The repertoire has more than 55,000 clones, roughly 87% of them found once; the top ten carry 0.55% to 0.65%. Sequenced here: CD4+ or CD8+ T cells sorted from blood, sampled in a trial of the OX40 agonist ivuxolimab. The source is an adult with an advanced solid tumor such as melanoma, head and neck, liver or kidney cancer. The genes are TRBV18 and TRBJ2-7; the D gene is possibly TRBD2 (6 bases). DNA for the CDR3: TGTGCCAGCTCACCCGGAGGGCCGGACGAGCAGTACTTC. Translation gives CASSPGGPDEQYF.